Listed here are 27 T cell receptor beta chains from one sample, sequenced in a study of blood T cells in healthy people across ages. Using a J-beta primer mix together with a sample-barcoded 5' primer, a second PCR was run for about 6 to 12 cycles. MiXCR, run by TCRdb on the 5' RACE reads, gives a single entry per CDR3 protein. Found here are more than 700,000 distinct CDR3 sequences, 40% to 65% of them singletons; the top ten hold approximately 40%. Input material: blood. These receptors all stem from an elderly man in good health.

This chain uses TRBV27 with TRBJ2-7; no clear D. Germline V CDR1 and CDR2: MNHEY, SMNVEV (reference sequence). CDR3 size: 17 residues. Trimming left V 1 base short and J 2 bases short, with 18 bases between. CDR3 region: CASSLYLRPATTYEQYF. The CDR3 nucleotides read TGTGCCAGCAGTTTATACCTTCGTCCCGCCACCACCTACGAGCAGTACTTC.

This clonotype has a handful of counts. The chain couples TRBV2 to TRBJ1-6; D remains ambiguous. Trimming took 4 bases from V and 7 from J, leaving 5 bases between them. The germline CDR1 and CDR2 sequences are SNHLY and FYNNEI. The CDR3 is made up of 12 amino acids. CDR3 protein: CASSGGNSPLHF. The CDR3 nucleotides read TGTGCCAGCAGTGGAGGAAATTCACCCCTCCACTTT.

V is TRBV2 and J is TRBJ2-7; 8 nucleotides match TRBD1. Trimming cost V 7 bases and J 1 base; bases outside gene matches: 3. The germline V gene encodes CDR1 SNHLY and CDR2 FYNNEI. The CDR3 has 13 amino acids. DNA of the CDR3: TGTGCCAGCATAGGACAGGGATCCTACGAGCAGTACTTC. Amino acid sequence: CASIGQGSYEQYF.

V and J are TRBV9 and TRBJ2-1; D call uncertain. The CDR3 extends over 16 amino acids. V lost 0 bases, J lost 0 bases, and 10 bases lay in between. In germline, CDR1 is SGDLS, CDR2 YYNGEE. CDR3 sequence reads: CASSVEASSSYNEQFF. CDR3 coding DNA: TGTGCCAGCAGCGTAGAGGCGAGCAGCTCCTACAATGAGCAGTTCTTC.

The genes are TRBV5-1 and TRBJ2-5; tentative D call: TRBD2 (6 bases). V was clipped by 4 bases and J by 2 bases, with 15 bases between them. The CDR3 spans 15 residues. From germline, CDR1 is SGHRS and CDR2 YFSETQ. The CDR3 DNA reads TGCGCCAGCAGCCGCCGGGACTTGTCTCAAGAGACCCAGTACTTC. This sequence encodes CASSRRDLSQETQYF.

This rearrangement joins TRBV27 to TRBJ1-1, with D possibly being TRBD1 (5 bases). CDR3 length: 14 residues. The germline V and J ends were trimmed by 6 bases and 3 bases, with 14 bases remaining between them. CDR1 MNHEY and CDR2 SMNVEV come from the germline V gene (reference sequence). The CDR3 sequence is CASRWGGVDTEAFF. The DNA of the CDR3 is TGTGCCAGCAGGTGGGGAGGGGTCGACACTGAAGCTTTCTTT.

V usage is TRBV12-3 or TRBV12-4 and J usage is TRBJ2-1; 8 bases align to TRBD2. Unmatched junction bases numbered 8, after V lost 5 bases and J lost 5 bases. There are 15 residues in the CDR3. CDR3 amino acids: CASSQSGSAHNEQFF. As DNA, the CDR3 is TGTGCCAGCAGTCAAAGCGGGAGTGCCCACAATGAGCAGTTCTTC.

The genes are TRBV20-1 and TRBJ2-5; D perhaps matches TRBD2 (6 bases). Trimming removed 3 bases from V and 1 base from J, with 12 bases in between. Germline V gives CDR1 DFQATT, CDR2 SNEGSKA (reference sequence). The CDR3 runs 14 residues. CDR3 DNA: TGCAGTGCTAGCGGGAGCGTTACCCAAGAGACCCAGTACTTC. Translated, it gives CSASGSVTQETQYF.

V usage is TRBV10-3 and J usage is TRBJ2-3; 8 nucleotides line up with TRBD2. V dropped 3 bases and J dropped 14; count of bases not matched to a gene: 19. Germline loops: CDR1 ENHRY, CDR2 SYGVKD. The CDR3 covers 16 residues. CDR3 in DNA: TGTGCCATCAGTGATGAAGCGGGAGCGGGGCACAGATACGCGTATTTT. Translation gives CAISDEAGAGHRYAYF.

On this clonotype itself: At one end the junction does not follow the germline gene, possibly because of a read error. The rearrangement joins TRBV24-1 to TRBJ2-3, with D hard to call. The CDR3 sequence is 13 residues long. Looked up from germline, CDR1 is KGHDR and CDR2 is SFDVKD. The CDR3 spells CAASDSQHRYAYF. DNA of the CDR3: TGTGCCGCCAGTGATTCACAGCACAGATACGCGTATTTT.

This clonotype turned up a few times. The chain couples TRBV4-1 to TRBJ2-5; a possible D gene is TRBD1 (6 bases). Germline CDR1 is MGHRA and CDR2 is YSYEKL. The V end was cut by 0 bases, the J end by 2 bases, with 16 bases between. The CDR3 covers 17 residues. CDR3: CASSQEQGTVGQETQYF. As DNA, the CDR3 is TGCGCCAGCAGCCAAGAGCAGGGGACCGTCGGGCAAGAGACCCAGTACTTC.

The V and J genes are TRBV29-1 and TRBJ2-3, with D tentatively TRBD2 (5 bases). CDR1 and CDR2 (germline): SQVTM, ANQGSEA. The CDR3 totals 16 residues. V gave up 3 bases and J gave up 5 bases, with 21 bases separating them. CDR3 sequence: CSVEGGPNGIQDTQYF. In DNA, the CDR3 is TGCAGCGTTGAGGGCGGTCCAAACGGGATTCAAGATACGCAGTATTTT.

The CDR3 sequence: CASTGLAQQYF. The CDR3 DNA sequence: TGTGCCAGCACTGGACTAGCGCAGCAGTACTTC. The chain carries TRBV6-1 and TRBJ2-7; TRBD2 matches at 9 bases. From germline, CDR1 is MNHNS and CDR2 SASEGT. The CDR3 is 11 amino acids. J gave up 8 bases and V 7 bases, and 3 bases lay outside the gene matches.

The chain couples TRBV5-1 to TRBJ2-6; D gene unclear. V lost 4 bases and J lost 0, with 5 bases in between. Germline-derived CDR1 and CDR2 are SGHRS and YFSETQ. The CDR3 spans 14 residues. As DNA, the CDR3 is TGCGCCAGCAGCAAAGACTCTGGGGCCAACGTCCTGACTTTC. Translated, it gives CASSKDSGANVLTF.

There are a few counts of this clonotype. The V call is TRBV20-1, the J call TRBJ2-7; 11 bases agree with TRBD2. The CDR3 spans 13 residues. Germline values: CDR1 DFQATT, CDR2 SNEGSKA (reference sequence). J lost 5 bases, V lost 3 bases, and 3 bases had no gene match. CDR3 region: CSASSGLADEQYF. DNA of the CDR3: TGCAGTGCTAGTTCGGGACTAGCGGACGAGCAGTACTTC.

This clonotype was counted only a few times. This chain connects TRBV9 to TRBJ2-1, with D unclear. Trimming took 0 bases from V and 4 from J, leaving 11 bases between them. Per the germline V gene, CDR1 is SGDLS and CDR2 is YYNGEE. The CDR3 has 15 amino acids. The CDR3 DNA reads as TGTGCCAGCAGCGTAGAAGGGCAGAGGTACAATGAGCAGTTCTTC. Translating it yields CASSVEGQRYNEQFF.

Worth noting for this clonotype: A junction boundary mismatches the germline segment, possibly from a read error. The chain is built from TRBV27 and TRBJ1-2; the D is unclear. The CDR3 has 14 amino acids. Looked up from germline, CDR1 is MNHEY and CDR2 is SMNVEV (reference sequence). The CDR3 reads CASSSDGANHGYTF. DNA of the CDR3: TGTGCCAGCAGTTCGGACGGAGCTAACCATGGCTACACCTTC.

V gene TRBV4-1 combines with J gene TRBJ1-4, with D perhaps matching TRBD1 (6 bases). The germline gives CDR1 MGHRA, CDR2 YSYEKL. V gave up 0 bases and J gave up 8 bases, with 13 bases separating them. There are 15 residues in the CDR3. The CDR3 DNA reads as TGCGCCAGCAGCCAAGAAGGGGGTAACGGAGAAAAACTGTTTTTT. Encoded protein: CASSQEGGNGEKLFF.

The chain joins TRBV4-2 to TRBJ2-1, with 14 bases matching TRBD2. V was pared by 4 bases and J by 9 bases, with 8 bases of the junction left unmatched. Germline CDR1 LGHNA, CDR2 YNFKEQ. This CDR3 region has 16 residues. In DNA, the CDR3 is TGTGCCAGCAGCCTCGGGACTAGCGGGAGTGTAGGTGAGCAGTTCTTC. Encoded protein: CASSLGTSGSVGEQFF.

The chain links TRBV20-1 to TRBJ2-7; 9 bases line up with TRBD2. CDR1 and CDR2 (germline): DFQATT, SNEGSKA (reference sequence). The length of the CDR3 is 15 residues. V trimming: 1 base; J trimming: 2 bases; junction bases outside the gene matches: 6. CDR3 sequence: CSARVSGRSAYEQYF. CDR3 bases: TGCAGTGCTAGAGTTAGCGGGAGATCCGCCTACGAGCAGTACTTC.

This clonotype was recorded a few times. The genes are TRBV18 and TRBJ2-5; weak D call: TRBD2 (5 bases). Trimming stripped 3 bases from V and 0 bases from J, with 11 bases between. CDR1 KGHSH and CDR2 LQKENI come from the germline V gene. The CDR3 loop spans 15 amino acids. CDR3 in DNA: TGTGCCAGCTCACCCCTCGGGGAGTACCAAGAGACCCAGTACTTC. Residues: CASSPLGEYQETQYF.

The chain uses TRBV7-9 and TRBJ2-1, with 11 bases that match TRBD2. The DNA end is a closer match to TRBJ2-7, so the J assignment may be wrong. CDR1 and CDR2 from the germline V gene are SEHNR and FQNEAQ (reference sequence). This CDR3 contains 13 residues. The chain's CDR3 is CASSPLAGAGQYF. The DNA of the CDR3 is TGTGCCAGCAGCCCACTAGCGGGAGCTGGGCAGTACTTC.

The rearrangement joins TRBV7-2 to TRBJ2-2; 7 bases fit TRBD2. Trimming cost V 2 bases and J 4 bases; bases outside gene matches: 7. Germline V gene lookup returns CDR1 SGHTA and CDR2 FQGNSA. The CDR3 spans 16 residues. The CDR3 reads CASSLQALAVTGELFF. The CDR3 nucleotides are TGTGCCAGCAGCTTACAAGCGCTAGCGGTCACCGGGGAGCTGTTTTTT.

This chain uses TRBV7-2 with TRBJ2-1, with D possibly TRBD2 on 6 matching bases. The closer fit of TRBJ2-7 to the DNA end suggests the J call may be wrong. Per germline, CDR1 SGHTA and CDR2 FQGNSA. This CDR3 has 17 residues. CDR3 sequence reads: CASSLELSGGPYNEQYF. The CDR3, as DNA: TGTGCCAGCAGCTTAGAACTATCCGGGGGTCCCTACAATGAGCAGTACTTC.

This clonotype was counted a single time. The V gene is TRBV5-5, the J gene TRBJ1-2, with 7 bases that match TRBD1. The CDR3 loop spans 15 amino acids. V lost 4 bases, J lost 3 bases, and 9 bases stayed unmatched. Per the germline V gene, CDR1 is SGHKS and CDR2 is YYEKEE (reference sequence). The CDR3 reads CASSGNTGAYYGYTF. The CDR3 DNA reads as TGTGCCAGCAGCGGTAATACAGGGGCTTACTATGGCTACACCTTC.

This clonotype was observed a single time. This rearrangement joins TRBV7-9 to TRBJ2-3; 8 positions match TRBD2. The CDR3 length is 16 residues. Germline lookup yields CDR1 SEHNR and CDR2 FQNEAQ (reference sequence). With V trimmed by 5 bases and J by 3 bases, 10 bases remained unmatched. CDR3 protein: CASSGRGGGWTDTQYF. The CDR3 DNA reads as TGTGCCAGCAGCGGACGGGGGGGCGGTTGGACAGATACGCAGTATTTT.

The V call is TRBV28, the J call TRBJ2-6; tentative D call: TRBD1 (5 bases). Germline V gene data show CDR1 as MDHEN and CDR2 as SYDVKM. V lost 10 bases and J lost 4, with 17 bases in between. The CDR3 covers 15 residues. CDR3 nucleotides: TGTGCCACGGTGACAGAAGCGACAGGGGCCAACGTCCTGACTTTC. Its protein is CATVTEATGANVLTF.